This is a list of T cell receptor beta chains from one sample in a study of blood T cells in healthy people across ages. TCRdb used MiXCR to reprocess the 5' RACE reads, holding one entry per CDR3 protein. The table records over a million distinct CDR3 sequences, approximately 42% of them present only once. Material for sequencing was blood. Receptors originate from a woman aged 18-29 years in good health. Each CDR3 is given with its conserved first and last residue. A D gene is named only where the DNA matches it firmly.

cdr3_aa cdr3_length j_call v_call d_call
CASSQDRGYQPQHF 14 TRBJ1-5 TRBV4-1 .
CAGKLDNSPLHF 12 TRBJ1-6 TRBV6-6 .
CASSKPREKLFF 12 TRBJ1-4 TRBV7-9 .
CASSPYRDTADEKLFF 16 TRBJ1-4 TRBV5-1 .
CASSHFGPRPGIRTRNYEQYF 21 . TRBV11-1 .
CASSLAGGSCGQFF 14 TRBJ2-1 TRBV5-1 TRBD2
CAWNRGINEQFF 12 TRBJ2-1 TRBV30 .
CASSQRLQGGAYTF 14 TRBJ1-2 TRBV4-3 .
CASSQGAGGGYTF 13 TRBJ1-2 TRBV4-3 TRBD1
CASSYTNYSNQPQHF 15 TRBJ1-5 TRBV7-2 .
CASSQEGHSNYGYTF 15 TRBJ1-2 TRBV4-3 .
CASSFGQGNSPLHF 14 TRBJ1-6 TRBV7-9 TRBD1
CSATGPVRYNEQFF 14 TRBJ2-1 TRBV20-1 .
CASAGNNEQFF 11 TRBJ2-1 TRBV2 .
CASSLCPLQLGVAKNIQYF 19 TRBJ2-4 TRBV7-4 .
CASSVGRSANPYNEQFF 17 TRBJ2-1 TRBV9 .
CASSASLSYEQYF 13 TRBJ2-7 TRBV25-1 .
CASSVEGLAYYNEQFF 16 TRBJ2-1 TRBV9 TRBD2
CASSPTGAHSSYGYTF 16 TRBJ1-2 TRBV27 TRBD1
CASSLIGAADTQYF 14 TRBJ2-3 TRBV5-5 .
CSVVETGGSRETQYF 15 TRBJ2-5 TRBV29-1 TRBD1
CSAREPLAGRNTGELFF 17 TRBJ2-2 TRBV20-1 TRBD2
CASSHWTGDGANVLTF 16 TRBJ2-6 TRBV9 TRBD1
CASSVGWQETQYF 13 . TRBV5-1 .
CASSSPTDSNQPQHF 15 TRBJ1-5 TRBV6-2/TRBV6-3 .
CASSLIEGVYETQYF 15 TRBJ2-5 TRBV9 .
CASSLLDRGYQETQYF 16 TRBJ2-5 TRBV7-2 TRBD1
CASQLAGTDTQYF 13 TRBJ2-3 TRBV7-2 TRBD2
CASSASGQMNTEAFF 15 TRBJ1-1 TRBV9 .
CAWSITGSNEQFF 13 TRBJ2-1 TRBV30 .
CSVEHVATQYF 11 TRBJ2-5 TRBV20-1 .
CASSFRPAIRNNEKLFF 17 TRBJ1-4 TRBV5-1 .
CSARGERGRRDIQYF 15 TRBJ2-4 TRBV20-1 TRBD1
CASSREGSSYNEQFF 15 TRBJ2-1 TRBV6-1 TRBD2
CSASRPDRVDTQYF 14 TRBJ2-3 TRBV20-1 .
CASSQDLVTGLMNTEAFF 18 TRBJ1-1 TRBV4-2 .
CASSIDRGSGETQYF 15 TRBJ2-5 TRBV11-2 TRBD1